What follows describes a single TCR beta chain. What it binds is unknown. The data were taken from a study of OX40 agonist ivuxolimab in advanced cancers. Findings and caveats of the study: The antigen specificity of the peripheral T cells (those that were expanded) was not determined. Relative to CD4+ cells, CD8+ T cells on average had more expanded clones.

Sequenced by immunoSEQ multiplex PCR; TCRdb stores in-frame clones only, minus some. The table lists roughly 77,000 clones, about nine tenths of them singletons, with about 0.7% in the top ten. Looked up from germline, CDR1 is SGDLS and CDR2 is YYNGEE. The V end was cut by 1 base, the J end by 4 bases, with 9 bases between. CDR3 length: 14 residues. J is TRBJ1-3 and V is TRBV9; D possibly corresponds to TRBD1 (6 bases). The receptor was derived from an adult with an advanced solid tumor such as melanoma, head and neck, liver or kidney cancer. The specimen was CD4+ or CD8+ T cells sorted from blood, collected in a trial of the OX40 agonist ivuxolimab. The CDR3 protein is CASSVTGSGNTIYF. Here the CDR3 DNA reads TGTGCCAGCAGCGTAACAGGGTCGGGAAACACCATATATTTT.